Presented here are 21 T cell receptor beta chains from one specimen sequenced in a study of regulatory T cells in long-lasting Graves disease. Arm-PCR of CDR3 regions with iRepertoire HTBI primers generated TCR beta libraries. One entry per CDR3 protein results from TCRdb running MiXCR on the multiplex PCR reads. The sample gives 350,000 to 450,000 distinct CDR3 sequences, 15% to 20% of which show up once; just under 30% is in the top ten. Time point in this sample: newly diagnosed GD, antithyroid drugs for less than 3 months. PBMC-extracted RNA yielded the TCR library. These same records also appear under a second study, on T cells in Graves' hyperthyroidism and ophthalmopathy.

The source material was peripheral blood mononuclear cells (PBMCs), sampled at new diagnosis, from a patient treated with antithyroid drugs. The source is a man between 35 and 55 years old with Graves disease.

This clonotype came up a few times. The chain uses TRBV30 and TRBJ2-2; 14 bases fit TRBD2. V shed 2 bases, J shed 4 bases, and the junction held 3 bases outside the gene matches. There are 16 residues in the CDR3. Germline CDR1 GTSNPN, CDR2 SVGIG (reference sequence). DNA of the CDR3: TGTGCCTGGAGTCTAGGACTAGCGGGGGGCACCGGGGAGCTGTTTTTT. Translating it yields CAWSLGLAGGTGELFF.

Ten or more counts support this clonotype. This rearrangement joins TRBV5-1 to TRBJ2-5, with D uncertain. The CDR3 has 15 amino acids. V was cut by 0 bases and J by 2 bases, with 11 bases left in between. Per the germline V gene, CDR1 is SGHRS and CDR2 is YFSETQ. CDR3 sequence (DNA): TGCGCCAGCAGCTTGGAAGGTACGGAACAAGAGACCCAGTACTTC. This encodes CASSLEGTEQETQYF.

Many counts were recorded for this clonotype. J is TRBJ2-7 and V is TRBV7-3; possibly TRBD1 or TRBD2 for D (5 bases each). The germline CDR1 and CDR2 sequences are SGHTA and FQGTGA. Trimming shortened V by 3 bases and J by 1 base, and 19 bases separated the two germline ends. CDR3 length equals 17 residues. The CDR3 loop is CASSFQSSGTASYEQYF. The CDR3, as DNA: TGTGCCAGCAGCTTCCAGTCCTCCGGGACCGCATCCTACGAGCAGTACTTC.

The table lists this clonotype with a few counts. The chain combines TRBV7-3 with TRBJ2-7; D is undetermined. Trimming left V 5 bases short and J 1 base short, with 18 bases between. In germline, CDR1 is SGHTA, CDR2 FQGTGA. This CDR3 is built from 16 residues. CDR3 in DNA: TGTGCCAGCAGCACCCACGGCAGCCTAGGTTCCTACGAGCAGTACTTC. It specifies CASSTHGSLGSYEQYF.

The V and J genes are TRBV6-1 and TRBJ1-2, with a weak D call TRBD1 (5 bases). The CDR3 is 15 residues long. V lost 1 base to trimming and J lost 4 bases, with 13 bases between them. CDR1 and CDR2 from the germline V gene are MNHNS and SASEGT. The CDR3 coding sequence is TGTGCCAGCAGTGAAGATGGGGGAGGTGGCTATGGCTACACCTTC. It encodes CASSEDGGGGYGYTF.

By share of the sample, this clonotype is medium-sized. The chain carries TRBV28 and TRBJ1-1; TRBD1 is a possible D gene (6 bases). Trimming pared 6 bases from V and 4 bases from J, leaving 12 bases between. CDR3 size: 13 residues. The germline V gene has CDR1 MDHEN and CDR2 SYDVKM. The CDR3 is CASRPSRGTEAFF. The CDR3 bases are TGTGCCAGCAGGCCCTCCAGGGGCACTGAAGCTTTCTTT.

In its sample, this clonotype was seen many times. This chain connects TRBV6-5 to TRBJ2-3; D ambiguous. Germline V gene lookup returns CDR1 MNHEY and CDR2 SVGAGI. The ends were cut back, 2 bases at V and 4 bases at J, with 7 bases in the middle. The CDR3 spans 13 residues. In DNA, the CDR3 is TGTGCCAGCAGTTACCAAGCAGCAGATACGCAGTATTTT. This gives the protein CASSYQAADTQYF.

Many counts were recorded for this clonotype. CDR3 bases: TGTGCCAGCAGCAACAGTCTCCACGAGCAGTACTTC. Encoded protein: CASSNSLHEQYF. V and J are TRBV7-9 and TRBJ2-7; no firm D call. V was trimmed by 5 bases and J by 5 bases, leaving 10 bases between them. Germline V gene lookup returns CDR1 SEHNR and CDR2 FQNEAQ (reference sequence). This CDR3 is built from 12 residues. The variable domain in full, completed from reference TRBV7-9 and TRBJ2-7, reads DTGVSQNPRHKITKRGQNVTFRCDPISEHNRLYWYRQTLGQGPEFLTYFQNEAQLEKSRLLSDRFSAERPKGSFSTLEIQRTEQGDSAMYLCASSNSLHEQYFGPGTRLTVT.

Ten or more counts support this clonotype. The genes are TRBV11-2 and TRBJ2-7, with 7 bases fitting TRBD1. CDR3 size: 15 residues. The germline CDR1 and CDR2 sequences are SGHAT and FQNNGV. V shed 6 bases, J shed 0 bases, and the junction held 8 bases outside the gene matches. CDR3 sequence (DNA): TGTGCCAGCAGTCCCGGGACAGCGAGCTCCTACGAGCAGTACTTC. Its protein product is CASSPGTASSYEQYF.

The rearrangement uses TRBV29-1 and TRBJ2-1, with 7 bases identical to TRBD1. CDR3 size: 13 residues. Germline V gene sequence: CDR1 SQVTM, CDR2 ANQGSEA. Trimming at V came to 7 bases and at J to 2 bases, leaving 5 bases not matched to a gene. This chain's CDR3 is CSAATGAYNEQFF. The CDR3 nucleotides are TGCAGCGCTGCAACAGGGGCCTACAATGAGCAGTTCTTC.

This clonotype was seen more than once but under ten times. V and J are TRBV19 and TRBJ2-7, with a tentative D call TRBD2 (5 bases). V was pared by 8 bases and J by 5 bases, with 16 bases between. This CDR3 has 13 residues. CDR1 is LNHDA, CDR2 SQIVND, per germline (reference sequence). The CDR3 DNA follows: TGTGCCAGTGGACTCGGCGCAGAAAACGAGCAGTACTTC. It specifies CASGLGAENEQYF.

The chain links TRBV27 to TRBJ1-1; D gene ambiguous. This CDR3 spans 13 amino acids. CDR1 is MNHEY and CDR2 is SMNVEV in the germline V gene (reference sequence). V lost 6 bases, J lost 4 bases, and 12 bases lay in between. CDR3 in DNA: TGTGCCAGCAGCACTCTCCGGGGCACTGAAGCTTTCTTT. This sequence encodes CASSTLRGTEAFF.

The chain recombines TRBV20-1 with TRBJ1-3; D possibly corresponds to TRBD1 (5 bases). Germline values: CDR1 DFQATT, CDR2 SNEGSKA (reference sequence). The CDR3 has 12 residues. Trimming cost V 6 bases and J 5 bases, with 11 bases left between them. CDR3 in DNA: TGCAGTGCGGAGGGGAGTAGAAACACCATATATTTT. It translates to CSAEGSRNTIYF.

This clonotype was counted many times. The V and J genes are TRBV18 and TRBJ2-2; D uncertain. CDR3 length equals 12 residues. Germline V CDR1 and CDR2: KGHSH, LQKENI. With 5 bases removed from V and 2 bases from J, the gap between germline ends came to 3 bases. DNA of the CDR3: TGTGCCAGCTCAGGAAACACCGGGGAGCTGTTTTTT. It encodes CASSGNTGELFF.

This clonotype was observed a few times. The rearrangement links TRBV9 to TRBJ2-5; 8 bases align to TRBD2. V shed 4 bases, J shed 5 bases, and the junction held 10 bases outside the gene matches. This CDR3 spans 15 amino acids. The germline gives CDR1 SGDLS, CDR2 YYNGEE. The CDR3 DNA is TGTGCCAGCAGCTCCACTAGCGGACCCTGGGAGACCCAGTACTTC. It specifies CASSSTSGPWETQYF.

This clonotype was observed many times. This chain links TRBV2 with TRBJ2-7; 8 bases are shared with TRBD2. In germline, CDR1 is SNHLY, CDR2 FYNNEI. There are 12 residues in the CDR3. J gave up 2 bases and V 8 bases, and 2 bases lay outside the gene matches. The DNA for the CDR3 is TGTGCCAGCGGCGGGGGGACCTACGAGCAGTACTTC. This codes for CASGGGTYEQYF.

This clonotype has at least ten counts. V gene TRBV20-1 combines with J gene TRBJ2-7; D is perhaps TRBD1 (6 bases). V was trimmed by 5 bases and J by 6 bases, leaving 11 bases between them. CDR3 length equals 11 residues. Germline V CDR1 and CDR2: DFQATT, SNEGSKA (reference sequence). The CDR3 DNA sequence: TGCAGTGCTTACAGGGCCCTCGAGCAGTACTTC. It is translated as CSAYRALEQYF.

This clonotype was detected many times. The chain joins TRBV11-2 to TRBJ2-7; D is ambiguous. CDR1 and CDR2 from the germline V gene are SGHAT and FQNNGV. The CDR3 consists of 12 residues. The V end lost 5 bases, the J end lost 3 bases, and 8 bases lay between the germline ends. Written as DNA, the CDR3 is TGTGCCAGCAGCCCCCAAAGCTACGAGCAGTACTTC. As protein: CASSPQSYEQYF.

The chain is built from TRBV5-1 and TRBJ1-1; 8 bases are a match to TRBD1. Germline values: CDR1 SGHRS, CDR2 YFSETQ. With V trimmed by 0 bases and J by 4 bases, 5 bases remained unmatched. The CDR3 is 15 amino acids. The CDR3 sequence is CASSLDGTGGTEAFF. CDR3 sequence (DNA): TGCGCCAGCAGCTTGGACGGGACAGGAGGCACTGAAGCTTTCTTT.

At least ten counts were recorded for this clonotype. The chain joins TRBV7-8 to TRBJ1-2; D is unclear. The CDR3 extends over 13 amino acids. The V gene's germline CDR1 is SGHVS and CDR2 FQNEAQ. The V gene lost 0 bases and the J gene lost 6 bases, with 8 bases spanning the gap. The CDR3 loop reads CASSLAGSDGYTF. In DNA, the CDR3 is TGTGCCAGCAGCTTAGCAGGTTCAGATGGCTACACCTTC.

There are many counts of this clonotype. V usage is TRBV7-8 and J usage is TRBJ1-5; D remains unclear. Between the trimmed V and J ends, which lost 2 bases and 4 bases, there was a span of 9 bases. The CDR3 is made up of 14 amino acids. Germline V gives CDR1 SGHVS, CDR2 FQNEAQ. The CDR3 reads CASSLRRVNQPQHF. In DNA form, the CDR3 reads TGTGCCAGCAGCTTACGACGGGTAAATCAGCCCCAGCATTTT.